The T cell receptor (beta chain) under discussion was sequenced for a study of blood T cells in healthy people across ages. Findings and caveats of the study: The diversity estimates, figures obtained from one million T cells, were considered underestimates. The fall in TCR beta diversity per million T cells was roughly linear with age.

Primed by a sample-barcoded 5' primer and a J-beta primer mix, a second PCR proceeded for about 6 to 11 cycles. Each cDNA was tagged by a template-switch adaptor containing 12 random nucleotides. Each CDR3 protein is one row after TCRdb ran MiXCR on the 5' RACE reads. The sample carries about 970,000 distinct CDR3 sequences, just over 50% recorded once. This CDR3 is built from 14 residues. V trimming: 6 bases; J trimming: 2 bases; junction bases outside the gene matches: 6. To note about this clonotype: Its specificity is unknown.

Researchers isolated at least 6 million PBMCs per sample. The sequence derives from a woman in her sixties in good health. The sample taken for sequencing was blood. This chain uses TRBV12-3 or TRBV12-4 with TRBJ2-7; 8 bases fit TRBD1. The CDR3 sequence is CASRRTGRTYEQYF. In DNA form, the CDR3 reads TGTGCCAGCAGGCGGACAGGGAGAACCTACGAGCAGTACTTC.